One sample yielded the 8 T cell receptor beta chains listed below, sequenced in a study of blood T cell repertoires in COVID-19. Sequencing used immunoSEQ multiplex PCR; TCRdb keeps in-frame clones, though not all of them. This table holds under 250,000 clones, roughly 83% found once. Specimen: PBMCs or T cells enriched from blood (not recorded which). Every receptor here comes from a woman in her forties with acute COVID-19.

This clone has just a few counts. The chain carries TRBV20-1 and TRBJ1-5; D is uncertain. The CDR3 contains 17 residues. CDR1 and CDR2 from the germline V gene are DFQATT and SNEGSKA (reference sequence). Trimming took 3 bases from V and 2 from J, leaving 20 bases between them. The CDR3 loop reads CSASPGSLGQGNQPQHF. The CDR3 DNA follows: TGCAGTGCTAGTCCTGGTTCCTTGGGCCAGGGCAATCAGCCCCAGCATTTT.

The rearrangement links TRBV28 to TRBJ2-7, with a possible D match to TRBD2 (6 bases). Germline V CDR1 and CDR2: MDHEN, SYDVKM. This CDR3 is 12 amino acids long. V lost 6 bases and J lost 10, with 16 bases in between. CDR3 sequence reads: CASSLGGRYQYF. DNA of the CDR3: TGTGCCAGCAGCCTTGGGGGGAGGTATCAGTACTTC.

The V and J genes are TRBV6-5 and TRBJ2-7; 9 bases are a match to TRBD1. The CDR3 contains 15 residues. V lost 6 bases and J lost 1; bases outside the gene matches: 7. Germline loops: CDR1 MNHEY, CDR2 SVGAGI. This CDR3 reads CASRFRDRASYEQYF. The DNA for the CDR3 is TGTGCCAGCAGATTCCGGGACAGGGCGTCCTACGAGCAGTACTTC.

CDR3 in DNA: TGCGCCAGCAGCCAAGACGAGGGAGTCAGCCAAGAGACCCAGTACTTC. The encoded protein is CASSQDEGVSQETQYF. The chain has TRBV4-3 and TRBJ2-5; perhaps TRBD2 as D (5 bases). The CDR3 is made up of 16 amino acids. The ends were cut back, 0 bases at V and 1 base at J, with 12 bases in the middle. Germline CDR1 and CDR2: LGHNA and YSLEER.

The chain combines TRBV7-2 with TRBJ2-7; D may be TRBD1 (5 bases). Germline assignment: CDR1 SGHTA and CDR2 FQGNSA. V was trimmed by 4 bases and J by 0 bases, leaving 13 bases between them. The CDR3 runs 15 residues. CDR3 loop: CASSSQGVLSYEQYF. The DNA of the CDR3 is TGTGCCAGCAGCTCCCAAGGGGTTCTCTCCTACGAGCAGTACTTC. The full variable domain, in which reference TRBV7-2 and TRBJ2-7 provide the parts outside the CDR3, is GAGVSQSPSNKVTEKGKDVELRCDPISGHTALYWYRQSLGQGLEFLIYFQGNSAPDKSGLPSDRFSAERTGGSVSTLTIQRTQQEDSAVYLCASSSQGVLSYEQYFGPGTRLTVT.

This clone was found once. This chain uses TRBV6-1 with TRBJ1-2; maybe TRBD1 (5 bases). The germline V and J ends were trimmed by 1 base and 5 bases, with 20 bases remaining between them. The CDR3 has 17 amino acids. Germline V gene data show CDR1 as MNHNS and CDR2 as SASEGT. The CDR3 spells CASSEGAGLSLGYGYTF. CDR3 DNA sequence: TGTGCCAGCAGTGAAGGGGCAGGGCTTTCGCTTGGTTATGGCTACACCTTC.

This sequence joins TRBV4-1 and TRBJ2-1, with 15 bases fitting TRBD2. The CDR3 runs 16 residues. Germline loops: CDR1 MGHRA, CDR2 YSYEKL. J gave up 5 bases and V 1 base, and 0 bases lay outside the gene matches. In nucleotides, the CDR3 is TGCGCCAGCAGCCAAGGGACTAGCGGGAGGGACAATGAGCAGTTCTTC. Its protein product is CASSQGTSGRDNEQFF.

The CDR3 here is CASSLRGGGIYQETQYF. In DNA, the CDR3 is TGCGCCAGCAGCTTGCGGGGGGGAGGCATCTACCAAGAGACCCAGTACTTC. This chain joins TRBV5-1 and TRBJ2-5; 8 positions match TRBD2. V shed 1 base, J shed 0 bases, and the junction held 8 bases outside the gene matches. The CDR3 is 17 amino acids. The V gene's germline CDR1 is SGHRS and CDR2 YFSETQ.